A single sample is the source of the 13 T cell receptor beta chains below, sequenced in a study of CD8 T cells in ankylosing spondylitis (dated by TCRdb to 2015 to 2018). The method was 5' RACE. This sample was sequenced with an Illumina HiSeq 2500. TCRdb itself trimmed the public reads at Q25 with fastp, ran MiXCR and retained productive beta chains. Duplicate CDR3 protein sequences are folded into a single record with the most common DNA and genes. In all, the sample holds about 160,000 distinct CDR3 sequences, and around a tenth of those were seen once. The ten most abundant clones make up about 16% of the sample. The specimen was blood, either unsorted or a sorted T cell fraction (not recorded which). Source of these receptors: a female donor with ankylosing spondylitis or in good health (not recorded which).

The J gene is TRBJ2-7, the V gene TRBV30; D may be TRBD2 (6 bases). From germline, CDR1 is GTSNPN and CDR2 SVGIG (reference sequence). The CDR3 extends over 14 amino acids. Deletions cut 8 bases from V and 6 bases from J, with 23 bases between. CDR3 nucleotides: TGTGCCGCCACGGGCGGGGCCTCCTTTCGCGAGCAGTACTTC. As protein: CAATGGASFREQYF.

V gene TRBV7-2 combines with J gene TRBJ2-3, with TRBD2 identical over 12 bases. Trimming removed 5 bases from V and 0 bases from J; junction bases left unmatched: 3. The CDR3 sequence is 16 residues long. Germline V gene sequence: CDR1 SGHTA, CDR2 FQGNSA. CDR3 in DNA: TGTGCCAGCAGCCCGACTAGCGGGGGCAGCACAGATACGCAGTATTTT. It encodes CASSPTSGGSTDTQYF.

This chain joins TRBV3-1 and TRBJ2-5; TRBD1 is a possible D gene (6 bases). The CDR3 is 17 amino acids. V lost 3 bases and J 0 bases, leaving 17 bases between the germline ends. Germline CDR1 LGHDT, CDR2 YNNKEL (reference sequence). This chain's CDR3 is CASSHSPGTNYQETQYF. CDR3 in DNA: TGTGCCAGCAGCCACTCCCCCGGGACAAACTACCAAGAGACCCAGTACTTC.

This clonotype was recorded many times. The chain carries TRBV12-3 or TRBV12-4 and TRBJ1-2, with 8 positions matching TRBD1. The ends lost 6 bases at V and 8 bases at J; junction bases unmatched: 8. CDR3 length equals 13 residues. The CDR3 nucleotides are TGTGCCAGCAGCCCCGGGCCAGGGGGCGGCTACACCTTC. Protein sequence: CASSPGPGGGYTF.

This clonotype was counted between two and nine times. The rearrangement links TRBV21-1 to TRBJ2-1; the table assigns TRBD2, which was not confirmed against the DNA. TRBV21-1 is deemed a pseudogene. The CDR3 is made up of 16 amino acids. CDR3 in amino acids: CASSKGAGGGCNEQFF. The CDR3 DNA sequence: TGTGCCAGCAGCAAGGGAGCGGGAGGTGGGTGCAATGAGCAGTTCTTC.

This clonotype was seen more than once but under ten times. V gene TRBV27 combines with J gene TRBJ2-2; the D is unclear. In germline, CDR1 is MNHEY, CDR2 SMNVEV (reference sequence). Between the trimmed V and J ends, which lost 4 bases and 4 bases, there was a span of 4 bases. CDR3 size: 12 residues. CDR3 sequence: CASSWTTGELFF. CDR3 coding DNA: TGTGCCAGCAGTTGGACCACCGGGGAGCTGTTTTTT.

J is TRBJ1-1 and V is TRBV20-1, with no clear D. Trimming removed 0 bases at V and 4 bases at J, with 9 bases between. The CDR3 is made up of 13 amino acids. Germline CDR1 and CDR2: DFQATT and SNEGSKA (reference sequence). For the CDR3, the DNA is TGCAGTGCTAGAGATCGGGGTTTCACTGAAGCTTTCTTT. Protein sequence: CSARDRGFTEAFF.

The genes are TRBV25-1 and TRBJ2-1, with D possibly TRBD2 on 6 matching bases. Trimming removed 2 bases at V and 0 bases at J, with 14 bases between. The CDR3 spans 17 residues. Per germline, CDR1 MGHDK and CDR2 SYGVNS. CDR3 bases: TGTGCCAGCAGTGAAGCCGGGACTTCGAGCTCCTACAATGAGCAGTTCTTC. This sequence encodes CASSEAGTSSSYNEQFF.

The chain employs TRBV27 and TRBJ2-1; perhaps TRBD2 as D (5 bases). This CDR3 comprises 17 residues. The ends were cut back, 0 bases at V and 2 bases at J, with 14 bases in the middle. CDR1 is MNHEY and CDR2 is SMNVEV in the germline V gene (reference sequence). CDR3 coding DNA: TGTGCCAGCAGTTTATCAGGGTTGGGAGTCCCCTACAATGAGCAGTTCTTC. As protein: CASSLSGLGVPYNEQFF.

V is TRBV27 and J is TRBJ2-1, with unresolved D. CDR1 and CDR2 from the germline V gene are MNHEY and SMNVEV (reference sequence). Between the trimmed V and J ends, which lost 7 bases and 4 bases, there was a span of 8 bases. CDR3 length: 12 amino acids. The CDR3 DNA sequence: TGTGCCAGCAAGGGCAGGTACAATGAGCAGTTCTTC. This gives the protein CASKGRYNEQFF.

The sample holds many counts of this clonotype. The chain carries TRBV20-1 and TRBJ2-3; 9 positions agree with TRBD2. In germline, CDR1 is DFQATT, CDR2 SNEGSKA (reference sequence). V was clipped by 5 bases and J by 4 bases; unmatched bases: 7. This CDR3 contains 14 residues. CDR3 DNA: TGCAGTGCTCAGTCTAGCGGGGAGGCAGATACGCAGTATTTT. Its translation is CSAQSSGEADTQYF.

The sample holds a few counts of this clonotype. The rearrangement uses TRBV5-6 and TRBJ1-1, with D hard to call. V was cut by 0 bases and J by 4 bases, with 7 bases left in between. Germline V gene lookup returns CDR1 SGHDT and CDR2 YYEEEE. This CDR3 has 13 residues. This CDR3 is CASSLAGPTEAFF. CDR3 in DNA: TGTGCCAGCAGCTTGGCAGGTCCCACTGAAGCTTTCTTT.

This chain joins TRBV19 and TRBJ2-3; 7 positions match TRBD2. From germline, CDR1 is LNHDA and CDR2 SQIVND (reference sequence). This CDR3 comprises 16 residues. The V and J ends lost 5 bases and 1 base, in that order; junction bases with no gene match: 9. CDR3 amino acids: CASSPLGGGGTDTQYF. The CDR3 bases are TGTGCCAGTAGTCCCTTGGGGGGAGGGGGCACAGATACGCAGTATTTT.